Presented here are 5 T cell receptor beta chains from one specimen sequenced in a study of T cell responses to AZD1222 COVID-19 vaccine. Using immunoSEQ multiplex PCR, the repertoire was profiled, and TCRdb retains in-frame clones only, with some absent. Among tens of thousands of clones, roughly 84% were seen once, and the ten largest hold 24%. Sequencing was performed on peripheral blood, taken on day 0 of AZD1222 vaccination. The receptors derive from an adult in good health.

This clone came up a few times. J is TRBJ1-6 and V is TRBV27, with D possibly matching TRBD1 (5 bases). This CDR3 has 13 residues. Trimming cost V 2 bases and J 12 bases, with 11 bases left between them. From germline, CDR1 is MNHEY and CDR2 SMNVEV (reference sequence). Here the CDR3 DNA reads TGTGCCAGCAGTTTACAGGGTCCAAGACCCCTCCACTTT. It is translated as CASSLQGPRPLHF.

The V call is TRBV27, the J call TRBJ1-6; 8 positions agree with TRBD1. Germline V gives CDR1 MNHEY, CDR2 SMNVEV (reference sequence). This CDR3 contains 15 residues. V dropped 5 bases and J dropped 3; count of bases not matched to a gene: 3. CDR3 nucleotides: TGTGCCAGCAGTAACAGGGGGTTCTATAATTCACCCCTCCACTTT. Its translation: CASSNRGFYNSPLHF.

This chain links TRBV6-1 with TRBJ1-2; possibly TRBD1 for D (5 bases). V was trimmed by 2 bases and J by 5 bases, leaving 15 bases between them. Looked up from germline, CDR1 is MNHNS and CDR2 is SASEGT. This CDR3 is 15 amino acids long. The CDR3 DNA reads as TGTGCCAGCAGTGAAAGTAAAGGGGCGCCTTATGGCTACACCTTC. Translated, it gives CASSESKGAPYGYTF.

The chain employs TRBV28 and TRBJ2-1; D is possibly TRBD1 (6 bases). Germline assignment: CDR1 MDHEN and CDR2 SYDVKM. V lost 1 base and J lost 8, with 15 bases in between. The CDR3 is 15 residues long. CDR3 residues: CASSLSGQGWDEQFF. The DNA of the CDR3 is TGTGCCAGCAGTTTATCAGGTCAGGGGTGGGATGAGCAGTTCTTC. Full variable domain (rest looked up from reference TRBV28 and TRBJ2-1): DVKVTQSSRYLVKRTGEKVFLECVQDMDHENMFWYRQDPGLGLRLIYFSYDVKMKEKGDIPEGYSVSREKKERFSLILESASTNQTSMYLCASSLSGQGWDEQFFGPGTRLTVL.

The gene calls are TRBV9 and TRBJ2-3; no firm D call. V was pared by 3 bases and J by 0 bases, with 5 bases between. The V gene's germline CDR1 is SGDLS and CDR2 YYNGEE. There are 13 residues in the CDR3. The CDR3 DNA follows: TGTGCCAGCAGCGAAGGTAGCACAGATACGCAGTATTTT. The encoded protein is CASSEGSTDTQYF.